The 20 T cell receptor beta chains below all came from one sample that was sequenced in a study of technical replicates of blood from a few donors. TCRdb's table, derived via immunoSEQ multiplex PCR, lists solely in-frame clones and lacks some. The sample consists of about 74,000 clones, 85% to 95% of them appearing once. Sequencing used T cells isolated from PBMCs. The receptors here all came from a human donor in good health.

J is TRBJ1-4 and V is TRBV7-9; the match to TRBD1 covers 7 bases. CDR1 is SEHNR, CDR2 FQNEAQ, per germline (reference sequence). The CDR3 loop spans 15 amino acids. Trimming took 7 bases from V and 3 from J; bases not matched to a gene: 8. CDR3 in amino acids: CASTTYRGANEKLFF. The CDR3 DNA follows: TGTGCCAGCACCACTTACAGGGGAGCTAATGAAAAACTGTTTTTT.

V is TRBV19 and J is TRBJ2-5; TRBD2 matches at 8 bases. J gave up 5 bases and V 6 bases, and 11 bases lay outside the gene matches. CDR3 size: 15 residues. Looked up from germline, CDR1 is LNHDA and CDR2 is SQIVND (reference sequence). The DNA of the CDR3 is TGTGCCAGTAGCGCCCGGGGACTAGTGGTCGAGACCCAGTACTTC. Translating it yields CASSARGLVVETQYF.

This rearrangement joins TRBV2 to TRBJ2-2, with TRBD1 matching 8 bases. CDR3 length equals 17 residues. Losses at the gene ends were 3 bases for V and 4 bases for J; bases not matched to a gene: 10. Germline loops: CDR1 SNHLY, CDR2 FYNNEI. Here the CDR3 DNA reads TGTGCCAGCAGTGAGCCCCTAGACAGGGGAGGCACCGGGGAGCTGTTTTTT. Its translation: CASSEPLDRGGTGELFF.

The genes are TRBV29-1 and TRBJ2-5; D call uncertain. V lost 3 bases and J lost 2, with 7 bases in between. Per the germline V gene, CDR1 is SQVTM and CDR2 is ANQGSEA. The CDR3 consists of 12 residues. The CDR3 region has the DNA TGCAGCGTTGAGTGGAGACAAGAGACCCAGTACTTC. Amino acids: CSVEWRQETQYF.

The J gene is TRBJ1-3, the V gene TRBV30; D ambiguous. This CDR3 is 14 amino acids long. In germline, CDR1 is GTSNPN, CDR2 SVGIG (reference sequence). The ends were cut back, 5 bases at V and 3 bases at J, with 14 bases in the middle. This CDR3 is CAWDTLGYGNTIYF. The DNA for the CDR3 is TGTGCCTGGGATACTCTCGGGTATGGAAACACCATATATTTT.

The chain joins TRBV28 to TRBJ2-5; 7 bases map to TRBD1. Germline trimming cut 5 bases from V and 10 bases from J; bases unmatched to any gene: 19. The CDR3 runs 16 residues. Germline V gene sequence: CDR1 MDHEN, CDR2 SYDVKM. The CDR3, as DNA: TGTGCCAGCAGTGAAGTAGGACAGGTGATGAATTTAAACCAGTACTTC. Its protein product is CASSEVGQVMNLNQYF.

The rearrangement uses TRBV19 and TRBJ2-7; D is unclear. The germline V and J ends were trimmed by 3 bases and 0 bases, with 9 bases remaining between them. The CDR3 has 14 residues. Germline assignment: CDR1 LNHDA and CDR2 SQIVND (reference sequence). CDR3: CASSMMTGSYEQYF. CDR3 sequence (DNA): TGTGCCAGTAGTATGATGACGGGCTCCTACGAGCAGTACTTC.

The chain combines TRBV5-1 with TRBJ1-2; D is possibly TRBD1 (5 bases). Germline V gene lookup returns CDR1 SGHRS and CDR2 YFSETQ. V was trimmed by 2 bases and J by 8 bases, leaving 22 bases between them. The CDR3 has 16 residues. The CDR3 DNA reads as TGCGCCAGCAGCTTCACACAGGATCCCCAGGTGGGAGGCTACACCTTC. Its translation is CASSFTQDPQVGGYTF.

The chain recombines TRBV4-1 with TRBJ2-2; 14 nucleotides agree with TRBD2. The germline V gene has CDR1 MGHRA and CDR2 YSYEKL. The length of the CDR3 is 16 residues. The junction had 3 bases not matched to a gene; V was cut back by 3 bases and J by 6 bases. The CDR3, as DNA: TGCGCCAGCAGCCAGGGGACTAGCGGGAGATCCGGGGAGCTGTTTTTT. Its protein product is CASSQGTSGRSGELFF.

The chain is built from TRBV6-6 and TRBJ2-1, with a tentative D call TRBD1 (6 bases). This CDR3 spans 16 amino acids. The germline V gene has CDR1 MNHNY and CDR2 SVGAGI (reference sequence). V was trimmed by 2 bases and J by 6 bases, leaving 17 bases between them. In nucleotides, the CDR3 is TGTGCCAGCAGTTACCTTGTGGGGGCCACCCTCAATGAGCAGTTCTTC. Protein: CASSYLVGATLNEQFF.

The V gene is TRBV13, the J gene TRBJ1-1; D not resolved. Trimming took 3 bases from V and 3 from J, leaving 17 bases between them. The CDR3 consists of 16 residues. The germline V gene has CDR1 PRHDT and CDR2 FYEKMQ (reference sequence). The CDR3 sequence: CASSFASGEWDTEAFF. In DNA form, the CDR3 reads TGTGCCAGCAGCTTTGCGTCTGGGGAGTGGGACACTGAAGCTTTCTTT.

The chain couples TRBV6-1 to TRBJ2-7, with a tentative D call TRBD2 (5 bases). This CDR3 has 14 amino acids. Germline CDR1 and CDR2: MNHNS and SASEGT. V was pared by 0 bases and J by 2 bases, with 8 bases between. CDR3 sequence: CASSEADGTYEQYF. In nucleotides, the CDR3 is TGTGCCAGCAGTGAAGCGGACGGGACCTACGAGCAGTACTTC.

V gene TRBV5-1 combines with J gene TRBJ2-5; D gene ambiguous. Germline CDR1 is SGHRS and CDR2 is YFSETQ. V shed 0 bases and J shed 4 bases, with 13 bases lying between them. The CDR3 spans 15 residues. CDR3 nucleotide sequence: TGCGCCAGCAGCTTGGCATCCGGTCCGGGAGAGACCCAGTACTTC. This sequence encodes CASSLASGPGETQYF.

The genes are TRBV4-1 and TRBJ1-5; 8 nucleotides align to TRBD1. The CDR3 is 17 residues long. V trimming: 1 base; J trimming: 4 bases; junction bases outside the gene matches: 9. Germline assignment: CDR1 MGHRA and CDR2 YSYEKL. The CDR3 is CASSQGVFRDRNQPQHF. CDR3 bases: TGCGCCAGCAGCCAAGGGGTCTTCCGGGACAGGAATCAGCCCCAGCATTTT.

The V and J genes are TRBV5-1 and TRBJ2-1, with 7 positions matching TRBD1. The J segment lost 0 bases and the V segment lost 5 bases, leaving 8 bases of the junction unmatched. Per germline, CDR1 SGHRS and CDR2 YFSETQ. The CDR3 has 16 amino acids. The CDR3 loop reads CASRKRQGSSYNEQFF. For the CDR3, the DNA is TGCGCCAGCAGAAAAAGACAGGGTAGCTCCTACAATGAGCAGTTCTTC.

The rearrangement uses TRBV9 and TRBJ1-3; D call uncertain. V lost 4 bases to trimming and J lost 2 bases, with 16 bases between them. The CDR3 is 16 amino acids. CDR1 and CDR2 (germline): SGDLS, YYNGEE. CDR3 DNA sequence: TGTGCCAGCAGCCTCCGGGAGGGAGTGACTGGAAACACCATATATTTT. This sequence encodes CASSLREGVTGNTIYF.

This chain's CDR3 is CASSLTPLSSTGELFF. For the CDR3, the DNA is TGTGCCAGCAGCCTAACTCCACTTTCGAGCACCGGGGAGCTGTTTTTT. The J gene is TRBJ2-2, the V gene TRBV9; D unresolved. Germline assignment: CDR1 SGDLS and CDR2 YYNGEE. The ends were cut back, 4 bases at V and 4 bases at J, with 17 bases in the middle. The CDR3 contains 16 residues.

The chain uses TRBV2 and TRBJ1-2; possible D gene TRBD1, 5 bases. Per the germline V gene, CDR1 is SNHLY and CDR2 is FYNNEI. The CDR3 has 11 residues. V was pared by 7 bases and J by 2 bases, with 5 bases between. CDR3 sequence: CASTGNYGYTF. The CDR3 nucleotides are TGTGCCAGCACAGGGAACTATGGCTACACCTTC.

The CDR3 region has the DNA TGTGCCAGTAGCCTCACAGGGGGTCGGGGGGCTTTCTTT. Protein: CASSLTGGRGAFF. The chain links TRBV19 to TRBJ1-1; 8 bases align to TRBD1. CDR1 and CDR2 (germline): LNHDA, SQIVND (reference sequence). CDR3 length: 13 amino acids. J lost 11 bases, V lost 6 bases, and 11 bases had no gene match.

The DNA for the CDR3 is TGTGCCAGCTCATTAGGGACAGGTCCGGGGAGGCAGTTCTTC. This sequence encodes CASSLGTGPGRQFF. The rearrangement joins TRBV18 to TRBJ2-1; 8 nucleotides agree with TRBD1. The length of the CDR3 is 14 residues. Germline V gives CDR1 KGHSH, CDR2 LQKENI. The ends lost 5 bases at V and 12 bases at J; junction bases unmatched: 12.